The 10 T cell receptor beta chains below come from one sample, sequenced in a study of T cells after posttransplantation cyclophosphamide. TCRdb keeps only in-frame clones here, not all; method: immunoSEQ multiplex PCR. There are 35,000 to 40,000 clones in the sample, none observed a single time. Sequenced: PBMCs. Receptor source: a man in his thirties or forties in good health and a related stem cell transplant donor.

This clone was detected many times. V is TRBV13 and J is TRBJ2-1; D is possibly TRBD2 (7 bases). V shed 3 bases and J shed 0 bases, with 9 bases lying between them. In germline, CDR1 is PRHDT, CDR2 FYEKMQ (reference sequence). The CDR3 is 15 amino acids. CDR3 coding DNA: TGTGCCAGCAGCTTGGGGGGGGCCTCCTACAATGAGCAGTTCTTC. It translates to CASSLGGASYNEQFF.

This clone has at least ten counts. The chain joins TRBV19 to TRBJ1-1; D gene uncertain. This CDR3 region has 11 residues. V was pared by 7 bases and J by 7 bases, with 10 bases between. CDR1 is LNHDA, CDR2 SQIVND, per germline (reference sequence). CDR3 protein: CASKAEGEAFF. The CDR3 bases are TGTGCCAGTAAAGCGGAGGGTGAAGCTTTCTTT.

The chain has TRBV6-2 or TRBV6-3 and TRBJ2-5; D is perhaps TRBD1 (6 bases). Trimming removed 5 bases at V and 2 bases at J, with 15 bases between. CDR1 and CDR2 (germline): MNHEY, SVGEGT. The length of the CDR3 is 15 residues. The CDR3 loop is CASSKPRTAQETQYF. In DNA form, the CDR3 reads TGTGCCAGCAGTAAGCCGCGGACAGCTCAAGAGACCCAGTACTTC.

This clone was detected a few times. The chain carries TRBV6-2 or TRBV6-3 and TRBJ2-5, with TRBD1 identical over 8 bases. This CDR3 is 18 amino acids long. V lost 5 bases to trimming and J lost 4 bases; unmatched junction nucleotides: 18. Germline lookup yields CDR1 MNHEY and CDR2 SVGEGT. Here the CDR3 reads CASSPDRGSAEPIETQYF. CDR3 coding DNA: TGTGCCAGCAGTCCCGACAGGGGTTCCGCCGAGCCGATAGAGACCCAGTACTTC.

This chain joins TRBV7-8 and TRBJ2-1; 7 nucleotides match TRBD1. The trim removed 8 bases at V and 0 bases at J, leaving 7 bases unmatched. This CDR3 comprises 15 residues. Germline V lookup: CDR1 SGHVS, CDR2 FQNEAQ. The CDR3: CASYLGGSSYNEQFF. Here the CDR3 DNA reads TGTGCCAGCTACCTAGGGGGCAGCTCCTACAATGAGCAGTTCTTC.

This clone was observed a handful of times. The chain links TRBV9 to TRBJ2-5, with 13 bases that match TRBD2. With V trimmed by 4 bases and J by 1 base, 4 bases remained unmatched. Germline CDR1 reads SGDLS; CDR2 reads YYNGEE. The CDR3 runs to 16 residues. In DNA form, the CDR3 reads TGTGCCAGCAGCCCTCGACTAGCGGGGGGCCAAGAGACCCAGTACTTC. Translated, it gives CASSPRLAGGQETQYF.

This clone was picked up many times. The chain recombines TRBV14 with TRBJ2-7, with D unresolved. V shed 1 base and J shed 1 base, with 8 bases lying between them. Per the germline V gene, CDR1 is SGHDN and CDR2 is FVKESK. CDR3 length equals 14 residues. CDR3 sequence: CASSQGPVSYEQYF. CDR3 coding DNA: TGTGCCAGCAGCCAAGGGCCCGTATCCTACGAGCAGTACTTC.

This clone has ten or more counts. Here the CDR3 reads CASSFSADSTYEQYF. In DNA form, the CDR3 reads TGTGCCAGCAGCTTTTCTGCCGACAGTACCTACGAGCAGTACTTC. This sequence joins TRBV7-9 and TRBJ2-7, with D possibly matching TRBD1 (5 bases). This CDR3 comprises 15 residues. The V and J ends lost 3 bases and 2 bases respectively, with 14 bases between them. Germline assignment: CDR1 SEHNR and CDR2 FQNEAQ (reference sequence).

This clone was observed many times. V and J are TRBV7-3 and TRBJ2-7; 11 nucleotides agree with TRBD2. The V gene end was trimmed by 5 bases and the J gene end by 5 bases; junction bases not matched to a gene: 8. The CDR3 runs 15 residues. CDR1 and CDR2 from the germline V gene are SGHTA and FQGTGA. CDR3 DNA sequence: TGTGCCAGCAGCGAAGGACTAGCGGGCATCCACGAGCAGTACTTC. It yields the protein CASSEGLAGIHEQYF.

This clone was seen repeatedly, ten times or more. This chain joins TRBV19 and TRBJ2-5; no firm D call. The CDR3 extends over 12 amino acids. Between the trimmed V and J ends, which lost 8 bases and 2 bases, there was a span of 9 bases. Germline CDR1 and CDR2: LNHDA and SQIVND (reference sequence). CDR3: CASADFQETQYF. CDR3 nucleotides: TGTGCCAGTGCAGACTTTCAAGAGACCCAGTACTTC.